One and the same sample provided the 20 T cell receptor beta chains below, sequenced in a study of long-term antiretroviral therapy in people with HIV. A v3.0 immunoSEQ assay was performed at survey level. Here immunoSEQ multiplex PCR was the method, and the copy in TCRdb shows in-frame clones only, minus some. This sample carries some 34,000 clones, around 96% of them seen once, and the ten largest clones take less than 2.5%. Specimen: unsorted PBMCs, collected 6.5 to 6.9 years after starting antiretroviral therapy. These receptors all stem from a man aged 25 to 40 with HIV.

This clone showed up just once. In DNA form, the CDR3 reads TGTGCCAGTAGTATAGGGCGGTTTGGCTACACCTTC. It codes for CASSIGRFGYTF. The chain has TRBV19 and TRBJ1-2; D unclear. The CDR3 has 12 amino acids. The germline CDR1 and CDR2 sequences are LNHDA and SQIVND (reference sequence). Deletions cut 1 base from V and 7 bases from J, with 7 bases between.

In its sample, this clone was seen a few times. This rearrangement joins TRBV19 to TRBJ1-2; a possible D gene is TRBD1 (5 bases). This CDR3 comprises 13 residues. Germline loops: CDR1 LNHDA, CDR2 SQIVND (reference sequence). V gave up 5 bases and J gave up 4 bases, with 11 bases separating them. The CDR3 loop reads CASSARDGYGYTF. CDR3 in DNA: TGTGCCAGTAGTGCCCGGGACGGCTATGGCTACACCTTC. Full variable domain (missing parts from reference TRBV19 and TRBJ1-2): DGGITQSPKYLFRKEGQNVTLSCEQNLNHDAMYWYRQDPGQGLRLIYYSQIVNDFQKGDIAEGYSVSREKKESFPLTVTSAQKNPTAFYLCASSARDGYGYTFGSGTRLTVV.

V and J are TRBV4-3 and TRBJ1-2, with unresolved D. The germline V gene has CDR1 LGHNA and CDR2 YSLEER. The V and J ends lost 1 base and 4 bases respectively, with 13 bases between them. This CDR3 region has 15 residues. CDR3 DNA sequence: TGCGCCAGCAGCCAAGGCGGGTCGGAAGTCTATGGCTACACCTTC. Amino acids: CASSQGGSEVYGYTF.

The chain carries TRBV19 and TRBJ2-7; TRBD2 might be the D (5 bases). The V end was cut by 4 bases, the J end by 4 bases, with 14 bases between. In germline, CDR1 is LNHDA, CDR2 SQIVND (reference sequence). This CDR3 comprises 14 residues. The chain's CDR3 is CASSSRGLEYEQYF. In DNA, the CDR3 is TGTGCCAGTAGTAGCCGGGGTCTAGAATACGAGCAGTACTTC.

This clone was observed once. The V gene is TRBV18, the J gene TRBJ2-2, with TRBD2 identical over 7 bases. The J segment lost 4 bases and the V segment lost 3 bases, leaving 5 bases of the junction unmatched. The germline V gene has CDR1 KGHSH and CDR2 LQKENI. This CDR3 has 15 residues. The CDR3 DNA follows: TGTGCCAGCTCACCGCTTGGGACTACCACCGGGGAGCTGTTTTTT. Its protein is CASSPLGTTTGELFF.

A single count supports this clone. This rearrangement joins TRBV7-2 to TRBJ1-1; D might be TRBD1 (6 bases). V was clipped by 5 bases and J by 5 bases, with 21 bases between them. The CDR3 loop spans 16 amino acids. Looked up from germline, CDR1 is SGHTA and CDR2 is FQGNSA. CDR3 protein: CASSPRAQTGRTEAFF. CDR3 nucleotides: TGTGCCAGCAGCCCTAGGGCCCAGACAGGACGAACTGAAGCTTTCTTT.

In DNA form, the CDR3 reads TGTGCCAGCAGCCAGGACGCGGACAGGATTAATGAAAAACTGTTTTTT. Translation gives CASSQDADRINEKLFF. This chain links TRBV7-9 with TRBJ1-4, with 7 bases lining up with TRBD1. J gave up 4 bases and V 5 bases, and 10 bases lay outside the gene matches. This CDR3 has 16 amino acids. Germline assignment: CDR1 SEHNR and CDR2 FQNEAQ (reference sequence). Together with reference TRBV7-9 and TRBJ1-4, the CDR3 gives the full variable domain: DTGVSQNPRHKITKRGQNVTFRCDPISEHNRLYWYRQTLGQGPEFLTYFQNEAQLEKSRLLSDRFSAERPKGSFSTLEIQRTEQGDSAMYLCASSQDADRINEKLFFGSGTQLSVL.

The CDR3 protein is CASSPREGTGAYEQYF. In DNA form, the CDR3 reads TGTGCCAGCAGCCCAAGAGAGGGCACGGGAGCCTACGAGCAGTACTTC. The chain combines TRBV14 with TRBJ2-7; tentative D call: TRBD2 (6 bases). CDR1 and CDR2 from the germline V gene are SGHDN and FVKESK. This CDR3 has 16 residues. With 4 bases removed from V and 2 bases from J, the gap between germline ends came to 18 bases.

V is TRBV7-2 and J is TRBJ2-5; possibly TRBD1 for D (5 bases). Germline V gene data show CDR1 as SGHTA and CDR2 as FQGNSA. CDR3 length equals 12 residues. Trimming stripped 4 bases from V and 5 bases from J, with 8 bases between. CDR3 coding DNA: TGTGCCAGCAGCTGGGGCCGGGAGACCCAGTACTTC. Translating it yields CASSWGRETQYF.

The chain joins TRBV11-1 to TRBJ1-1, with D maybe TRBD1 (5 bases). The CDR3 loop spans 17 amino acids. CDR1 is SGHAT and CDR2 is FQDESV in the germline V gene (reference sequence). The V end lost 0 bases, the J end lost 8 bases, and 22 bases lay between the germline ends. The CDR3 here is CASSLALGGPGGKEAFF. The DNA of the CDR3 is TGTGCCAGCAGCTTAGCGCTGGGAGGTCCCGGGGGTAAGGAAGCTTTCTTT.

This clone was observed once. The chain couples TRBV5-6 to TRBJ1-1, with 8 bases that match TRBD1. Trimming at V came to 4 bases and at J to 1 base, leaving 3 bases not matched to a gene. CDR1 SGHDT and CDR2 YYEEEE come from the germline V gene. The CDR3 sequence is 14 residues long. The CDR3 region has the DNA TGTGCCAGCAGCCCGGGACAGGAGAACACTGAAGCTTTCTTT. Encoded protein: CASSPGQENTEAFF.

The chain uses TRBV2 and TRBJ1-4, with 8 bases lining up with TRBD1. Per the germline V gene, CDR1 is SNHLY and CDR2 is FYNNEI. The CDR3 has 12 residues. The junction had 4 bases not matched to a gene; V was cut back by 8 bases and J by 8 bases. CDR3 nucleotides: TGTGCCAGCGGGAGGACAGGGGAAAAACTGTTTTTT. This sequence encodes CASGRTGEKLFF.

The count of this clone is one. The rearrangement links TRBV2 to TRBJ2-7, with D unresolved. Trimming took 10 bases from V and 6 from J, leaving 22 bases between them. Germline CDR1 is SNHLY and CDR2 is FYNNEI. The CDR3 has 14 amino acids. The CDR3 nucleotides read TGTGCCACCAAGGAAACGAACAATCAGCGCGAGCAGTACTTC. Its protein is CATKETNNQREQYF.

The V and J genes are TRBV4-2 and TRBJ2-7; no firm D call. The V end lost 3 bases, the J end lost 3 bases, and 9 bases lay between the germline ends. The CDR3 length is 13 residues. Looked up from germline, CDR1 is LGHNA and CDR2 is YNFKEQ. CDR3 protein: CASSQMDLYEQYF. The DNA of the CDR3 is TGTGCCAGCAGCCAGATGGACCTCTACGAGCAGTACTTC.

This rearrangement joins TRBV6-5 to TRBJ1-2; maybe TRBD1 (6 bases). From germline, CDR1 is MNHEY and CDR2 SVGAGI. Trimming took 5 bases from V and 4 from J, leaving 17 bases between them. CDR3 length equals 15 residues. DNA of the CDR3: TGTGCCAGCAGTACTCCGGGACAAATGATCTATGGCTACACCTTC. It translates to CASSTPGQMIYGYTF.

The chain joins TRBV9 to TRBJ1-5; D remains ambiguous. The CDR3 spans 14 residues. Germline CDR1 reads SGDLS; CDR2 reads YYNGEE. V lost 0 bases to trimming and J lost 0 bases, with 4 bases between them. Here the CDR3 DNA reads TGTGCCAGCAGCGTAGGAGCTAGCAATCAGCCCCAGCATTTT. Its protein product is CASSVGASNQPQHF.

The chain recombines TRBV5-1 with TRBJ1-5, with 7 bases that match TRBD1. The CDR3 extends over 13 amino acids. V dropped 5 bases and J dropped 4; count of bases not matched to a gene: 3. The germline gives CDR1 SGHRS, CDR2 YFSETQ. As DNA, the CDR3 is TGCGCCAGCAGTCTGGGACAGAATCAGCCCCAGCATTTT. It encodes CASSLGQNQPQHF.

The gene calls are TRBV19 and TRBJ1-1; D call uncertain. This CDR3 contains 15 residues. Germline V gene lookup returns CDR1 LNHDA and CDR2 SQIVND (reference sequence). Trimming pared 7 bases from V and 7 bases from J, leaving 22 bases between. This CDR3 reads CASKSAGFRRLEAFF. The CDR3 DNA sequence: TGTGCCAGTAAGAGCGCCGGCTTCCGGAGGCTTGAAGCTTTCTTT.

This chain links TRBV14 with TRBJ2-7; 7 bases are a match to TRBD2. Trimming at V came to 0 bases and at J to 3 bases, leaving 8 bases not matched to a gene. CDR1 and CDR2 from the germline V gene are SGHDN and FVKESK. CDR3 length equals 16 residues. In DNA form, the CDR3 reads TGTGCCAGCAGCCAAGATAGGCGACTAGCCGACTACGAGCAGTACTTC. This translates into CASSQDRRLADYEQYF.

This rearrangement joins TRBV6-6 to TRBJ1-1; the match to TRBD1 covers 7 bases. CDR1 and CDR2 (germline): MNHNY, SVGAGI (reference sequence). Unmatched junction bases numbered 13, after V lost 5 bases and J lost 7 bases. This CDR3 comprises 15 residues. The CDR3 loop is CASSRPGGSYGEAFF. DNA of the CDR3: TGTGCCAGCAGTCGACCAGGGGGGAGTTATGGTGAAGCTTTCTTT.